This TCR beta chain came from a study of post-analysis software for immune sequencing data. About the research overall: Recorded disease courses covered relapsing-remitting, secondary progressive and progressive-relapsing multiple sclerosis. Some patients had no subtype annotation. General observations from the study: When the samples were clustered directly with F measure, those that had been prepared in the same batch showed strong co-clustering. TRBV5-6, TRBV5-1 and TRBV20-1 were among several TRBV segments more frequent in patients than controls.

Unique molecular identifiers were built into the TCR beta cDNA libraries. TCRdb re-derived calls from the PCR reads in MiXCR, one entry per CDR3 protein. The sample has hundreds of thousands of distinct CDR3 sequences, 25% to 30% seen once. This clonotype was counted a few times. The antigen is undetermined. Germline loops: CDR1 KGHSH, CDR2 LQKENI. V was pared by 3 bases and J by 8 bases, with 10 bases of the junction left unmatched. There are 16 residues in the CDR3. This clonotype was obtained from a girl between 5 and 17 years old with multiple sclerosis. The source material was blood. The V call is TRBV18, the J call TRBJ2-1, with 10 positions matching TRBD1. CDR3 region: CASSPAVRDRGDEQFF. In nucleotides, the CDR3 is TGTGCCAGCTCACCTGCAGTCCGGGACAGGGGCGATGAGCAGTTCTTC.